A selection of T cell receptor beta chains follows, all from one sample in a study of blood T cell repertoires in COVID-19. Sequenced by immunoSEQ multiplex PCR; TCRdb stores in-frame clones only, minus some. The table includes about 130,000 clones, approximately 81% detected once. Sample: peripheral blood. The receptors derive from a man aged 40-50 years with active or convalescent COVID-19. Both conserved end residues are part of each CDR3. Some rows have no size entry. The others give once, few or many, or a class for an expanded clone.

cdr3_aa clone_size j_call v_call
CAIRGQGTTPGNSPLHF - TRBJ1-6 TRBV10-3
CASRGEERYGYTF - TRBJ1-2 TRBV6-5
CASSSTGENIQYF once TRBJ2-4 TRBV5-4
CASSFGLGSNQPQHF - TRBJ1-5 TRBV6-2/TRBV6-3
CASSSRTANTGELFF - TRBJ2-2 TRBV6-5
CAWSGTGRAKLFF - TRBJ1-4 TRBV30
CSVSGSDYEQYF - TRBJ2-7 TRBV29-1
CASRENANSGNTIYF - TRBJ1-3 TRBV5-1
CASSYPAGVVNEQFF - TRBJ2-1 TRBV6-2/TRBV6-3
CASSLSPGDNEKLFF - TRBJ1-4 TRBV5-1
CASSYPSGEQYF - TRBJ2-7 TRBV5-8
CASSSLGGDRDYEQYF - TRBJ2-7 TRBV28
CASAPARDRVLEQYF - TRBJ2-7 TRBV19
CASSRDRGNTEAFF - TRBJ1-1 TRBV18
CASSLPGGDRQAFF - TRBJ1-1 TRBV6-5
CASSQDLEGVGNQPQHF - TRBJ1-5 TRBV4-1
CASSEEAGGQGYTF few TRBJ1-2 TRBV6-1
CASSLTPGAREQYF - TRBJ2-7 TRBV11-2
CAWSPRLTGELFF - TRBJ2-2 TRBV30
CASSEGTVKETQYF - TRBJ2-5 TRBV6-1
CASSLTGGRNEQYF - TRBJ2-7 TRBV11-2
CASIPHRTGEPGNTIYF - TRBJ1-3 TRBV4-1
CASSPDREGFQPQHF once TRBJ1-5 TRBV6-6
CASSLKVVYEQYF - TRBJ2-7 TRBV27
CASSFGTATYEQYF - TRBJ2-7 TRBV7-9
CASSLGDIPGYTF - TRBJ1-2 TRBV4-2
CASSFPPPELTEAFF - TRBJ1-1 TRBV7-2
CASIIDRTEAFF - TRBJ1-1 TRBV27
CASSLGAAGATQETQYF - TRBJ2-5 TRBV11-3
CAWILNSYEQYF - TRBJ2-7 TRBV30
CASSQAKLGYEQYF few TRBJ2-7 TRBV4-1
CSALTQDSNYGYTF - TRBJ1-2 TRBV29-1
CASSSTTGPYEQYF - TRBJ2-7 TRBV7-3
CSVEQGGGAKETQYF - TRBJ2-5 TRBV29-1
CASSMTGATEAFF - TRBJ1-1 TRBV7-3
CASSLIVWAAFF few TRBJ1-1 TRBV28
CASSQGGGASTGELFF - TRBJ2-2 TRBV4-3
CASSPRAGSEAFF - TRBJ1-1 TRBV12-3/TRBV12-4
CASTPSGNTIYF - TRBJ1-3 TRBV7-8
CATRGVGNTEAFF - TRBJ1-1 TRBV24-1
CASTPGGSGRFYEQFF - TRBJ2-1 TRBV7-9
CASSMGSGDAYEQYF - TRBJ2-7 TRBV19
CAWRDNMNTEAFF - TRBJ1-1 TRBV30
CASKGAVYEQYF - TRBJ2-7 TRBV28
CASSPAGTDYGYTF - TRBJ1-2 TRBV3-1/TRBV3-2
CASSQGWGNQPQHF - TRBJ1-5 TRBV7-8
CASRRVDGAYEQYF - TRBJ2-7 TRBV6-5
CASSSELAPHNEQFF - TRBJ2-1 TRBV27
CASSLAGGNTGELFF - TRBJ2-2 TRBV7-3
CAWDRAGNTIYF - TRBJ1-3 TRBV30